Following are 6 T cell receptor beta chains from one sample sequenced in a study of blood T cell repertoires in COVID-19 (TCRdb year 2020). Receptor amplification or capture employed the immunoSEQ multiplex PCR assay. TCRdb holds this immuneACCESS table with in-frame rearrangements only. Some clones are missing; in checked studies, unresolved V genes explain under half, and the rest has no known cause. The sample includes roughly 380,000 clones, with approximately 91% observed a single time. Just over 1% of the sample comes from the top ten. The sample was PBMCs or T cells enriched from blood (not recorded which). Receptor source: a woman between 25 and 40 years old who had been exposed to COVID-19.

The chain couples TRBV30 to TRBJ2-1; 15 positions match TRBD2. V lost 1 base and J lost 7; bases outside the gene matches: 11. The CDR3 is 18 amino acids. Germline V gene sequence: CDR1 GTSNPN, CDR2 SVGIG (reference sequence). CDR3: CAWSAGLAGGPALNEQFF. DNA of the CDR3: TGTGCCTGGAGTGCCGGACTAGCGGGAGGGCCGGCGTTAAATGAGCAGTTCTTC.

The rearrangement joins TRBV7-8 to TRBJ2-3; D remains ambiguous. From germline, CDR1 is SGHVS and CDR2 FQNEAQ. Between the trimmed V and J ends, which lost 3 bases and 5 bases, there was a span of 3 bases. The CDR3 length is 11 residues. The CDR3 DNA is TGTGCCAGCAGCTTCCAAGATACGCAGTATTTT. As protein: CASSFQDTQYF.

The chain carries TRBV29-1 and TRBJ2-7; TRBD2 might be the D (7 bases). The CDR3 extends over 16 amino acids. Germline V gene data show CDR1 as SQVTM and CDR2 as ANQGSEA. The germline V and J ends were trimmed by 6 bases and 2 bases, with 23 bases remaining between them. The CDR3 nucleotides are TGCAGCGTCGGCGGGGAGGGTACAGGGAGGACCTACGAGCAGTACTTC. Translation: CSVGGEGTGRTYEQYF.

V gene TRBV27 combines with J gene TRBJ2-1, with TRBD2 matching 11 bases. J gave up 9 bases and V 4 bases, and 8 bases lay outside the gene matches. Germline CDR1 MNHEY, CDR2 SMNVEV (reference sequence). The CDR3 contains 15 residues. CDR3 in amino acids: CASSSYRGLAGEQFF. CDR3 in DNA: TGTGCCAGCAGTTCATATCGCGGACTAGCGGGTGAGCAGTTCTTC.

The chain carries TRBV3-1 (or the pseudogene TRBV3-2) and TRBJ2-7, with 15 bases lining up with TRBD2. The CDR3 length is 16 residues. CDR1 is LGHDT and CDR2 is YNNKEL in the germline V gene (reference sequence). V was pared by 4 bases and J by 5 bases, with 6 bases of the junction left unmatched. The CDR3 protein is CASSRGLAGGLDEQYF. Written as DNA, the CDR3 is TGTGCCAGCAGCCGCGGACTAGCGGGAGGGCTCGACGAGCAGTACTTC.

This clone was detected a few times. CDR3 in DNA: TGTGCCAGCAGCTTAGTTTTAGCGGGAGGATACGAGCAGTACTTC. This codes for CASSLVLAGGYEQYF. The J gene is TRBJ2-7, the V gene TRBV11-3, with 10 bases lining up with TRBD2. Looked up from germline, CDR1 is SGHNT and CDR2 is YENEEA. This CDR3 is built from 15 residues. The junction had 4 bases not matched to a gene; V was cut back by 1 base and J by 4 bases.